This T cell receptor beta chain was retrieved from a study of blood T cell repertoires in COVID-19. The wider study: PBMCs, B-cell-depleted T cells, or T cells provided the cDNA or gDNA that made up the material.

This clone was seen only a few times. Only in-frame clones appear in the TCRdb table, and some are missing; sequencing was by immunoSEQ multiplex PCR. The sample consists of approximately 300,000 clones, over 85% of them appearing once. This receptor was obtained from a woman in her 30s with COVID-19, enrolled during active disease. What was sequenced was peripheral blood.

CDR3 bases: TGTGCCAGCAGCCCTGGGGCTAGCGTAACCGGGGAGCTGTTTTTT. As protein: CASSPGASVTGELFF. The chain joins TRBV11-3 to TRBJ2-2; a weak D match, TRBD2 (6 bases). With 5 bases removed from V and 5 bases from J, the gap between germline ends came to 15 bases. Germline V gives CDR1 SGHNT, CDR2 YENEEA. The CDR3 spans 15 residues.